This TCR beta chain appears in the sequencing data of a study of cytomegalovirus exposure and HLA in healthy donors. Germline CDR1 reads SGHAT; CDR2 reads FQNNGV. V shed 6 bases and J 5 bases; nucleotides not matched to a gene: 19. The CDR3 has 19 residues. The primer mix had 60 Vbeta and 13 Jbeta primers. Per the original methods: Later, an analysis found about 80 million unique TCR beta chains, and around 12 million of these were shared. Clones were sequenced by immunoSEQ multiplex PCR, and TCRdb holds only the in-frame ones, with some missing. The DNA was the basis for D and trimming; V, J and clone size are from that table. The sample gives approximately 140,000 clones, about 80% of which show up once; more than 10% is in the top ten.

This clonotype was obtained from a man aged 35 to 55 in good health and CMV-seropositive. The chain has TRBV11-2 and TRBJ2-2; 9 nucleotides agree with TRBD1. Sequences were obtained from PBMCs. This chain's CDR3 is CASRRPWTGAAGRTGELFF. The CDR3 region has the DNA TGTGCCAGCAGACGCCCCTGGACAGGGGCCGCGGGGCGGACCGGGGAGCTGTTTTTT.